This T cell receptor (beta chain) was retrieved from a study of vaccination and CD4 T cells after COVID-19. Note on this clonotype: What it binds is not known.

Between the trimmed V and J ends, which lost 1 base and 2 bases, there was a span of 12 bases. The germline CDR1 and CDR2 sequences are LNHDA and SQIVND (reference sequence). The CDR3 spans 15 residues. Treatment of the sample: approximately 9-day PBMC culture with coronavirus spike peptide pools or control peptides (ViraFEST assay). Investigators obtained the unexposed donor's CD4+ T cells before the COVID-19 pandemic (2011-2018). The Oncomine TCR Beta short-read assay generated sequence data from the DNA of cultured CD4+ T cells. From cultured CD4+ T cells, genomic DNA was extracted. One entry per CDR3 protein results from TCRdb running MiXCR on the PCR reads. The sample carries about 9,600 distinct CDR3 sequences, about 35% recorded once.

The material sequenced was CD4+ T cells from blood, cultured in vitro. The J gene is TRBJ2-7, the V gene TRBV19; perhaps TRBD1 as D (7 bases). This clonotype originated in a human donor in good health. CDR3: CASSIVAGGTYEQYF. CDR3 nucleotide sequence: TGTGCCAGTAGTATAGTGGCAGGGGGGACCTACGAGCAGTACTTC.